A single sample gave rise to the 2 T cell receptor beta chains below, sequenced in a study of patients and donors after allogeneic stem cell transplantation. MiXCR, applied by TCRdb to the RT-PCR reads, yields one record per CDR3 protein. The sample includes around 200,000 distinct CDR3 sequences, 35% to 45% of them seen just once. Source material: blood, either unsorted or a sorted T cell fraction (not recorded which). These receptors came from a human donor who was either an allogeneic HSCT recipient or a stem cell or donor lymphocyte infusion donor (not recorded which). It is not recorded whose cells these are; they may come from a transplant donor.

This chain joins TRBV9 and TRBJ1-6; a weak D match, TRBD1 (5 bases). Trimming took off 0 bases at V and 0 bases at J, with 10 bases between the two ends. CDR3 length equals 17 residues. Germline CDR1 SGDLS, CDR2 YYNGEE. CDR3 amino acids: CASSVDGGDSYNSPLHF. The DNA for the CDR3 is TGTGCCAGCAGCGTAGATGGGGGGGACTCCTATAATTCACCCCTCCACTTT.

A few counts support this clonotype. This chain connects TRBV12-3 or TRBV12-4 to TRBJ2-3; D could derive from TRBD1 or TRBD2 (5 bases each). The length of the CDR3 is 15 residues. Between the trimmed V and J ends, which lost 3 bases and 0 bases, there was a span of 10 bases. CDR3 sequence: CASSFDGGSTDTQYF. The CDR3, as DNA: TGTGCCAGCAGTTTTGATGGGGGAAGCACAGATACGCAGTATTTT.